These 9 T cell receptor beta chains came from one sample sequenced in a study of blood T cells in healthy people across ages (dated by TCRdb to between 2014 and 2017). Library construction relied on 5' RACE. These reads were obtained on an Illumina HiSeq 2500. The second PCR ran for roughly 7 to 12 cycles and used a J-beta primer mix along with a sample-barcoded 5' primer. Through fastp at Q25 and MiXCR, TCRdb rebuilt clones from the public reads, retaining in-frame beta chains. Duplicate CDR3 protein sequences are folded into a single record with the most common DNA and genes. This sample gives hundreds of thousands of distinct CDR3 sequences in total; about 30% of them show up just once. The leading ten clones occupy approximately 14% of the sample. The sequencing sample was made of blood. The receptors were gathered from a woman aged 80 or over in good health.

Points on this clonotype: A read error may account for a junction end that differs from germline. The V call is TRBV7-9, the J call TRBJ2-7, with TRBD1 identical over 12 bases. Per germline, CDR1 SEHNR and CDR2 FQNEAQ (reference sequence). This CDR3 has 15 residues. The CDR3 loop reads CACSPSGTGGHEQYF. Here the CDR3 DNA reads TGTGCCTGCAGCCCTTCCGGGACAGGGGGCCATGAGCAGTACTTC.

Only a few counts were recorded for this clonotype. At one end the junction does not follow the germline gene, possibly because of a read error. The genes are TRBV7-2 and TRBJ2-3; 11 bases line up with TRBD1. The CDR3 is 15 amino acids. From germline, CDR1 is SGHTA and CDR2 FQGNSA. The CDR3 spells CASSLGTGGSDAQYF. The CDR3 bases are TGTGCCAGCAGCTTAGGGACAGGGGGCTCAGATGCGCAGTATTTT.

In its sample, this clonotype was seen many times. The rearrangement joins TRBV27 to TRBJ2-3; D tentatively reads TRBD1 or TRBD2 (6 bases each). The CDR3 sequence is 14 residues long. CDR1 is MNHEY, CDR2 SMNVEV, per germline (reference sequence). V was shortened by 6 bases and J by 4 bases, with 14 bases between the two germline ends. In nucleotides, the CDR3 is TGTGCCAGCAGCCGGGGGCCCGGCGCAGATACGCAGTATTTT. Protein sequence: CASSRGPGADTQYF.

In this sample, this clonotype turned up many times. The rearrangement uses TRBV2 and TRBJ2-5, with a weak D call TRBD2 (5 bases). The CDR3 loop spans 13 amino acids. Germline CDR1 and CDR2: SNHLY and FYNNEI. Trimming cost V 7 bases and J 3 bases, with 12 bases left between them. The CDR3 here is CASKGVGEETQYF. Written as DNA, the CDR3 is TGTGCCAGCAAGGGAGTGGGCGAAGAGACCCAGTACTTC.

This clonotype was found a few times. At one end, the junction sequence differs from germline, possibly due to a read error. The DNA for the CDR3 is TGTGCCGGCAGGGCCCGGGACATCGGGTACTTC. This codes for CAGRARDIGYF. V gene TRBV6-1 combines with J gene TRBJ2-7; TRBD1 is a possible D gene (6 bases). Germline values: CDR1 MNHNS, CDR2 SASEGT. This CDR3 has 11 residues.

This clonotype turned up a few times. V gene TRBV30 combines with J gene TRBJ1-4, with 8 nucleotides matching TRBD1. Trimming took 3 bases from V and 16 from J; bases not matched to a gene: 16. Germline loops: CDR1 GTSNPN, CDR2 SVGIG (reference sequence). This CDR3 is 14 amino acids long. In nucleotides, the CDR3 is TGTGCCTGGAGCGAAGGACAGGGTTGGCCCACGGGGTTTTTT. Amino acids: CAWSEGQGWPTGFF. Full variable domain (outside the CDR3, taken from reference TRBV30 and TRBJ1-4): SQTIHQWPATLVQPVGSPLSLECTVEGTSNPNLYWYRQAAGRGLQLLFYSVGIGQISSEVPQNLSASRPQDRQFILSSKKLLLSDSGFYLCAWSEGQGWPTGFFGSGTQLSVL.

This clonotype was seen at least ten times. The chain links TRBV30 to TRBJ2-7; D possibly corresponds to TRBD2 (5 bases). This CDR3 region has 13 residues. Germline CDR1 GTSNPN, CDR2 SVGIG (reference sequence). V lost 1 base, J lost 5 bases, and 12 bases lay in between. The CDR3 is CAWSGRTEDEQYF. In DNA form, the CDR3 reads TGTGCCTGGAGTGGAAGGACGGAGGACGAGCAGTACTTC.

This clonotype was picked up many times. The rearrangement uses TRBV7-8 and TRBJ2-5, with D tentatively TRBD2 (5 bases). This CDR3 contains 14 residues. V was clipped by 5 bases and J by 2 bases, with 12 bases between them. Germline assignment: CDR1 SGHVS and CDR2 FQNEAQ. The DNA of the CDR3 is TGTGCCAGCAGCCTACTTAGAGGGCAAGAGACCCAGTACTTC. It translates to CASSLLRGQETQYF. The full variable domain, with the rest looked up from reference TRBV7-8 and TRBJ2-5, is GAGVSQSPRYKVAKRGQDVALRCDPISGHVSLFWYQQALGQGPEFLTYFQNEAQLDKSGLPSDRFFAERPEGSVSTLKIQRTQQEDSAVYLCASSLLRGQETQYFGPGTRLLVL.

This clonotype was seen a few times. A read error is possible here, since a much larger clone lies one base away. V and J are TRBV6-2 or TRBV6-3 and TRBJ2-7; TRBD1 matches 7 bases. The CDR3 runs to 14 residues. The junction had 12 bases not matched to a gene; V was cut back by 6 bases and J by 7 bases. Germline V gene data show CDR1 as MNHEY and CDR2 as SVGEGT. DNA for the CDR3: TGTGCCAGCAGCCGAGGGGGCGCAGGAAATGAGCAGTACTTC. It is translated as CASSRGGAGNEQYF.